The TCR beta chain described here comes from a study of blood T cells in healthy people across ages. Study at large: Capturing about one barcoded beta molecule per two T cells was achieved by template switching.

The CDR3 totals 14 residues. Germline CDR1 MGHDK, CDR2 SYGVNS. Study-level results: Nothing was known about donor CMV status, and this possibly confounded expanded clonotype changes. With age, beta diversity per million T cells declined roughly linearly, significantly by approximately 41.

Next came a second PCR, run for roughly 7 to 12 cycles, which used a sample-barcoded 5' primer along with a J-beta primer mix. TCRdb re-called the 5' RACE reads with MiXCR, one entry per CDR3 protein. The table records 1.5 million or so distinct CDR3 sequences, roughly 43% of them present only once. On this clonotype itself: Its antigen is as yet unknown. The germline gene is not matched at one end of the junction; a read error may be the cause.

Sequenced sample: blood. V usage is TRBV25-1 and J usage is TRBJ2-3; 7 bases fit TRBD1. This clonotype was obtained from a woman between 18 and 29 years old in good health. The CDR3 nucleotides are TGTGTCAGCAGAGGACAGGCGATCACAGATACGCAGTATTTT. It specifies CVSRGQAITDTQYF.